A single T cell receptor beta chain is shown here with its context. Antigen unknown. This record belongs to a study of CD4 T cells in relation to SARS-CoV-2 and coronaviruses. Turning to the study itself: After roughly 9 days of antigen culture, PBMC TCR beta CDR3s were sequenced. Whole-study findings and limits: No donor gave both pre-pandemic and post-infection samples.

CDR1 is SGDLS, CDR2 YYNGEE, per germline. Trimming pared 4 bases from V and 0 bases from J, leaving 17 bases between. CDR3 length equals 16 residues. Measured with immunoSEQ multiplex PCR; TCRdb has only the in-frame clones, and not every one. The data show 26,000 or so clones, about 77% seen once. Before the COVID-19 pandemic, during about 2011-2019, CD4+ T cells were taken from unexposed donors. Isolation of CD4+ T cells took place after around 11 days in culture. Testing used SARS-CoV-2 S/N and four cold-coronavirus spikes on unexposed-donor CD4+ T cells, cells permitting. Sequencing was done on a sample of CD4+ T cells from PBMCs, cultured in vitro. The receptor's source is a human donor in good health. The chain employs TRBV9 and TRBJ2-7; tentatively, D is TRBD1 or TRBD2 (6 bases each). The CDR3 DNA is TGTGCCAGCAGCACCACGGGACACGGGAGCTCCTACGAGCAGTACTTC. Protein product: CASSTTGHGSSYEQYF.